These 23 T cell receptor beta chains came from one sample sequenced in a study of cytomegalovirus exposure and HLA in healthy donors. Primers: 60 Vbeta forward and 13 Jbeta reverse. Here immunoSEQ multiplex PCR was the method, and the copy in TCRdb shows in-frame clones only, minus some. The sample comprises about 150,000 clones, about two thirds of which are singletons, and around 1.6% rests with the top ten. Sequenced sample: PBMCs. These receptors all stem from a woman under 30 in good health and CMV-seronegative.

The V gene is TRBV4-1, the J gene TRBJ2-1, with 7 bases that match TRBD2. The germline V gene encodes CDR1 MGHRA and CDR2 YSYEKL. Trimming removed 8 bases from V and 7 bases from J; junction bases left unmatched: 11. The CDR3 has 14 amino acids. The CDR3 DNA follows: TGCGCCAGCTCCTCCTACTCCGGGGGGAATGAGCAGTTCTTC. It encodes CASSSYSGGNEQFF.

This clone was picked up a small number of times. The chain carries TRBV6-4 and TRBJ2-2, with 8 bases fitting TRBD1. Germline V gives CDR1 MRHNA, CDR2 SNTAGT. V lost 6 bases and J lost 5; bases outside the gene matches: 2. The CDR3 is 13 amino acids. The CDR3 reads CASSRTGTGELFF. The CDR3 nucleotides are TGTGCCAGCAGCCGGACAGGGACCGGGGAGCTGTTTTTT.

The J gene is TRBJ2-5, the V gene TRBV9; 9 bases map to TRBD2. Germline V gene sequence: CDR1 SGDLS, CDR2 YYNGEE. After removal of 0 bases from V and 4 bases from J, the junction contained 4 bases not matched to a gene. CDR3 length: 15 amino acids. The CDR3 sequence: CASSVEGTSRETQYF. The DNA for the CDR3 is TGTGCCAGCAGCGTAGAAGGGACTAGCCGAGAGACCCAGTACTTC.

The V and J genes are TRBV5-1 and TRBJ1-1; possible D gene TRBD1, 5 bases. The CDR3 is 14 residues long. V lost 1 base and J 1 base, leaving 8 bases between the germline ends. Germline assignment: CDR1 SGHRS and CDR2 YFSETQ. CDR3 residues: CASSLSRENTEAFF. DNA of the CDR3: TGCGCCAGCAGCTTGTCCAGGGAGAACACTGAAGCTTTCTTT.

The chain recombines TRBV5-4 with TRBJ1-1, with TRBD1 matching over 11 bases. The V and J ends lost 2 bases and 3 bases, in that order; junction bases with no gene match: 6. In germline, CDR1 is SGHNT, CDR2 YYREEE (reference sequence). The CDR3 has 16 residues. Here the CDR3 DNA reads TGTGCCAGCAGCTTCAACCGGGACAGGGGGGACACTGAAGCTTTCTTT. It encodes CASSFNRDRGDTEAFF.

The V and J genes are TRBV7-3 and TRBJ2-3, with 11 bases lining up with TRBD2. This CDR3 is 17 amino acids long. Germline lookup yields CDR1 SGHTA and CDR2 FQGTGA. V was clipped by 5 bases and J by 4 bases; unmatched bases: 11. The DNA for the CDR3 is TGTGCCAGCAGCCCAGGGCCTAGCGGGGGGTCGTCAGATACGCAGTATTTT. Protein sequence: CASSPGPSGGSSDTQYF.

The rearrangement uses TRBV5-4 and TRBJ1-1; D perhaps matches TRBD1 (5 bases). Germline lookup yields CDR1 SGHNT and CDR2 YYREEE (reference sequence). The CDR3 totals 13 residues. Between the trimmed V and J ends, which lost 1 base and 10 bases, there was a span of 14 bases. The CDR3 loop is CASSLLGGGRAFF. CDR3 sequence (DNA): TGTGCCAGCAGCTTGCTTGGGGGGGGACGAGCTTTCTTT.

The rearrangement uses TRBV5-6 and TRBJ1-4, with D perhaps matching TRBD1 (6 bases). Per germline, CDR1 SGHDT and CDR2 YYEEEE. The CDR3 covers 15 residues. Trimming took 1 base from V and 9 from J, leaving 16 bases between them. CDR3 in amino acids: CASSLLPEDSQKLFF. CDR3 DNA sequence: TGTGCCAGCAGCTTGTTACCCGAGGACAGCCAAAAACTGTTTTTT.

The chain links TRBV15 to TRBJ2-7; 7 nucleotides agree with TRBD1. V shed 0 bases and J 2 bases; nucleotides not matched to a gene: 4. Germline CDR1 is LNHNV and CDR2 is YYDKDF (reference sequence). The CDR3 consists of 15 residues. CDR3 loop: CATSRETGYTYEQYF. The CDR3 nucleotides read TGTGCCACCAGCAGAGAGACAGGGTATACCTACGAGCAGTACTTC.

The CDR3 protein is CASNRRVDTGELFF. In DNA form, the CDR3 reads TGTGCCAGCAATCGGAGGGTGGACACCGGGGAGCTGTTTTTT. This chain connects TRBV6-5 to TRBJ2-2; D might be TRBD2 (6 bases). The CDR3 spans 14 residues. With 7 bases removed from V and 3 bases from J, the gap between germline ends came to 12 bases. Germline lookup yields CDR1 MNHEY and CDR2 SVGAGI.

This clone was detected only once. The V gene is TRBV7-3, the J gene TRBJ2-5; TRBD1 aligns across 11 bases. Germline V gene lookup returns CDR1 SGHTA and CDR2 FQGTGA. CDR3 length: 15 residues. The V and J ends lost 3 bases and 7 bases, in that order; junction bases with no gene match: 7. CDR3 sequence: CASSFGTGGFWTQYF. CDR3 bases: TGTGCCAGCAGCTTCGGGACAGGGGGGTTTTGGACCCAGTACTTC.

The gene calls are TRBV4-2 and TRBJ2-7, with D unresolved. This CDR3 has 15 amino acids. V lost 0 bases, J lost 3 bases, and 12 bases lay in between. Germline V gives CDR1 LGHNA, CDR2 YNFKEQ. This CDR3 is CASSQDSGNSYEQYF. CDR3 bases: TGTGCCAGCAGCCAAGATAGTGGTAACAGCTACGAGCAGTACTTC.

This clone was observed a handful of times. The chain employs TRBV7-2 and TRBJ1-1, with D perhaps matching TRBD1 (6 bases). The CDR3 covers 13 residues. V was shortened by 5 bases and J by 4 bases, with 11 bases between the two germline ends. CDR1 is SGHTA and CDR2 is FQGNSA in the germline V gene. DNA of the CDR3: TGTGCCAGCAGCCGCCGACAGGTCACTGAAGCTTTCTTT. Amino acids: CASSRRQVTEAFF.

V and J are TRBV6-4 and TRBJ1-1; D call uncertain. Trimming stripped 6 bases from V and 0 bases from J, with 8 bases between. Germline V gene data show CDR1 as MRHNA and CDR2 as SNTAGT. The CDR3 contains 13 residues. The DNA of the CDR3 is TGTGCCAGCAGGAAACGGTTGAACACTGAAGCTTTCTTT. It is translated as CASRKRLNTEAFF.

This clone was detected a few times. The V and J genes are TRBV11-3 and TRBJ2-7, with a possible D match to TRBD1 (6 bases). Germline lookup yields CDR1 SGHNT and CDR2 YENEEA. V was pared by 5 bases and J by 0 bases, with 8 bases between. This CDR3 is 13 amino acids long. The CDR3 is CASSRGSSYEQYF. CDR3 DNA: TGTGCCAGCAGCAGGGGGAGCTCCTACGAGCAGTACTTC.

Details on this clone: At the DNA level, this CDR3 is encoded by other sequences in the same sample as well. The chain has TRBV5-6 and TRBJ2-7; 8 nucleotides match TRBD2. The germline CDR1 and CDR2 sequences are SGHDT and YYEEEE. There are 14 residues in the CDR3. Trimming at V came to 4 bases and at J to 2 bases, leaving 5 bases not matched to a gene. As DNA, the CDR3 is TGTGCCAGCAGCCGGGGGGGAAACCCCTACGAGCAGTACTTC. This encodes CASSRGGNPYEQYF. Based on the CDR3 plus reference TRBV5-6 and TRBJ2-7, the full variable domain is DAGVTQSPTHLIKTRGQQVTLRCSPKSGHDTVSWYQQALGQGPQFIFQYYEEEERQRGNFPDRFSGHQFPNYSSELNVNALLLGDSALYLCASSRGGNPYEQYFGPGTRLTVT.

CDR3 nucleotide sequence: TGCGCCAGCAGACAACCCGGGACAGGACACACCGGGGAGCTGTTTTTT. Its protein is CASRQPGTGHTGELFF. The V and J genes are TRBV4-1 and TRBJ2-2; 8 bases line up with TRBD1. V shed 6 bases and J 3 bases; nucleotides not matched to a gene: 9. From germline, CDR1 is MGHRA and CDR2 YSYEKL. CDR3 length: 16 amino acids.

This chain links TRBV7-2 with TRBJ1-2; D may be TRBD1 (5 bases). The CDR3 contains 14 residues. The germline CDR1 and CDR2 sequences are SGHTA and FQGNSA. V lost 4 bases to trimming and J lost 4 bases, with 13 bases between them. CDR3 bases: TGTGCCAGCAGCTCAGACAGAACCCTCTATGGCTACACCTTC. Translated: CASSSDRTLYGYTF. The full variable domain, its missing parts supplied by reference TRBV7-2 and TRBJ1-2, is GAGVSQSPSNKVTEKGKDVELRCDPISGHTALYWYRQSLGQGLEFLIYFQGNSAPDKSGLPSDRFSAERTGGSVSTLTIQRTQQEDSAVYLCASSSDRTLYGYTFGSGTRLTVV.

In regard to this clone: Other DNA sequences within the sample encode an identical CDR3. CDR3 sequence: CASSQANYGYTF. The CDR3 bases are TGCGCCAGCAGCCAAGCGAACTATGGCTACACCTTC. V gene TRBV4-3 combines with J gene TRBJ1-2; no clear D gene. The CDR3 spans 12 residues. Germline V gene sequence: CDR1 LGHNA, CDR2 YSLEER. The V end was cut by 1 base, the J end by 2 bases, with 2 bases between.

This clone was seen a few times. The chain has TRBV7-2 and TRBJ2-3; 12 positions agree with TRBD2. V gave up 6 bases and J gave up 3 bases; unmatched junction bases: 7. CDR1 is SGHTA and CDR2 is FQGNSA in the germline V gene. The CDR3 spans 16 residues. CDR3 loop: CASRLAGGEKTDTQYF. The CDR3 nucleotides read TGTGCCAGCAGGCTAGCGGGAGGGGAGAAAACAGATACGCAGTATTTT. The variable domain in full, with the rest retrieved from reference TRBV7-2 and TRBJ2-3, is GAGVSQSPSNKVTEKGKDVELRCDPISGHTALYWYRQSLGQGLEFLIYFQGNSAPDKSGLPSDRFSAERTGGSVSTLTIQRTQQEDSAVYLCASRLAGGEKTDTQYFGPGTRLTVL.

As DNA, the CDR3 is TGTGCCAGCAGCTTAGGTGGCGGCTCGTTTGTTTTCTTT. As protein: CASSLGGGSFVFF. This chain uses TRBV7-8 with TRBJ1-1; D is undetermined. Germline V gene data show CDR1 as SGHVS and CDR2 as FQNEAQ. V shed 1 base and J shed 13 bases, with 16 bases lying between them. The CDR3 has 13 residues.

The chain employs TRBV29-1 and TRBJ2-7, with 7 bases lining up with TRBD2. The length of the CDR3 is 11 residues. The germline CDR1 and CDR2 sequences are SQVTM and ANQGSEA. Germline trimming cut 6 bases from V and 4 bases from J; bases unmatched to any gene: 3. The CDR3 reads CSVAGPYEQYF. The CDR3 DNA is TGCAGCGTAGCGGGACCGTACGAGCAGTACTTC.

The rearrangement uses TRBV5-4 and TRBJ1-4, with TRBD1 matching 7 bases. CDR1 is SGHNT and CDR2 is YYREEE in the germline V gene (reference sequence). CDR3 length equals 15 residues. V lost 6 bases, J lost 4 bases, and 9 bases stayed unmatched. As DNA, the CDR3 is TGTGCCAGCAAGAAGACAGGGCACATTAATGAAAAACTGTTTTTT. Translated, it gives CASKKTGHINEKLFF.